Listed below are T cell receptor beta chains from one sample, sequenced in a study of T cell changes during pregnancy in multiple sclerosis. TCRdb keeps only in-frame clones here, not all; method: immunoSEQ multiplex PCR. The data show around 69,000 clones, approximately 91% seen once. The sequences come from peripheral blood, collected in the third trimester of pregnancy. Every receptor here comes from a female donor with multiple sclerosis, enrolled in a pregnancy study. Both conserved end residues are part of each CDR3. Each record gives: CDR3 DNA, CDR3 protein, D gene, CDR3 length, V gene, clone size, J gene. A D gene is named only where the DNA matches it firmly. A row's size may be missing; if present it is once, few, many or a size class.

TGTGCCAGTAGTCACGGGCAGGGCGCGACCCTCCACTTT CASSHGQGATLHF . 13 TRBV19 . TRBJ1-6
TGTGCCAGCAGCTTGCTGCCAGGCAATCAGCCCCAGCATTTT CASSLLPGNQPQHF . 14 TRBV5-8 . TRBJ1-5
TGTGCCAGCCGCTCGCTTCAGGGGGCCGAGCAGTACTTC CASRSLQGAEQYF TRBD1 13 TRBV7-2 . TRBJ2-7
TGCGCCAGCAGCCAGTCCAAACTATCCAACGAGCAGTACTTC CASSQSKLSNEQYF . 14 TRBV4-3 . TRBJ2-7
TGTGCCAGCAGCTTAACGGGGCAGGGAGGCTACAATGAGCAGTTCTTC CASSLTGQGGYNEQFF . 16 TRBV7-8 . TRBJ2-1
TGTGCCAGCATCGAACAGGGCTACTTCTCCTACGAGCAGTACTTC CASIEQGYFSYEQYF . 15 TRBV21-1 . TRBJ2-7
TGCGCCAGCAGCCACCTGCTTCAGGGTGGCGAGACCCAGTACTTC CASSHLLQGGETQYF . 15 TRBV4-3 . TRBJ2-5
TGCAGCGTTGAAGATTCGGGGGGATTGGGCTATGGCTACACCTTC CSVEDSGGLGYGYTF . 15 TRBV29-1 . TRBJ1-2
TGCGCCAGCAGCCAAGGTAGCGGGGAGCTGTTTTTT CASSQGSGELFF . 12 TRBV4-3 . TRBJ2-2
TGTGCCTGGGACAGGGGGCAGAACGACGAGCAGTACTTC CAWDRGQNDEQYF TRBD1 13 TRBV30 . TRBJ2-7
TGTGCCAGCAGTCTTTACAGGGGAGTCCTCTACGAGCAGTACTTC CASSLYRGVLYEQYF TRBD1 15 TRBV6-5 . TRBJ2-7
TGCGCCAGCACCGACCTGGGACAGAACACTGAAGCTTTCTTT CASTDLGQNTEAFF . 14 TRBV5-1 . TRBJ1-1
TGTGCCAGCAGTGAGGGGGCAGGGGGAGATACGCAGTATTTT CASSEGAGGDTQYF TRBD1 14 TRBV6-4 . TRBJ2-3
TGTGCCAGCAGCCCATACGCAGGGAGGAACACCATATATTTT CASSPYAGRNTIYF . 14 TRBV7-2 . TRBJ1-3
TGCGCCAGCAGCCCCGACGGCGGGGCAATCTATGGCTACACCTTC CASSPDGGAIYGYTF . 15 TRBV5-1 . TRBJ1-2
TGCGCCAGCAGCGCGGGGCGGGGGGGTTCCACAGATACGCAGTATTTT CASSAGRGGSTDTQYF TRBD2 16 TRBV5-1 . TRBJ2-3
TGTGCCAGCAGTTTAGGTAGGACAGGGAGTGGCTACACCTTC CASSLGRTGSGYTF TRBD1 14 TRBV27 . TRBJ1-2
TGTGCCGGACAGGGGGCGAGCTCCTATAATTCACCCCTCCACTTT CAGQGASSYNSPLHF TRBD1 15 TRBV28 few TRBJ1-6
TGTGCCAGTAGAAGACAGGGAACAGATACGCAGTATTTT CASRRQGTDTQYF TRBD1 13 TRBV19 . TRBJ2-3
TGCGCCAGCTCAACGCGATCAGGGGCCTCTGGAAACACCATATATTTT CASSTRSGASGNTIYF . 16 TRBV18 . TRBJ1-3
TGTGCCAGCAGTGCCGTAGCGGGGGGCTCCTACAATGAGCAGTTCTTC CASSAVAGGSYNEQFF TRBD2 16 TRBV6-4 . TRBJ2-1
TGTGCCAGTAGTAGGGGAGGTATTTATGGCTACACCTTC CASSRGGIYGYTF . 13 TRBV19 . TRBJ1-2
TGTGCCAGCAGCTTGGTGTATAGCCTTAATCAGCCCCAGCATTTT CASSLVYSLNQPQHF . 15 TRBV5-5 . TRBJ1-5
TGTGCCAGCAGTTCAACGGGGTCCCCGATAGAGCAGTACTTC CASSSTGSPIEQYF . 14 TRBV6-6 . TRBJ2-7
TGTGCCAGCTCACCAAGGGACATAGATGGCTACACCTTC CASSPRDIDGYTF . 13 TRBV18 . TRBJ1-2
TGTGCCAGCAGACTCCTGCAGGGGACAGATAATTCACCCCTCCACTTT CASRLLQGTDNSPLHF TRBD1 16 TRBV6-6 . TRBJ1-6
TGTGCCAGCAATACCGACAGGGGAGGCGACTACACCTTC CASNTDRGGDYTF TRBD1 13 TRBV6-1 . TRBJ1-2
TGTGCCAGTGCGCTTCACAGGGAGAGTGGCGCTGAAGCTTTCTTT CASALHRESGAEAFF . 15 TRBV19 once TRBJ1-1
TGTGCCAGCAGCTCGCAGACAGGGACGGACACTGAAGCTTTCTTT CASSSQTGTDTEAFF TRBD1 15 TRBV7-4 . TRBJ1-1
TGTGCCACCAGCTCCCTTGGCCAGCCCCAGCATTTT CATSSLGQPQHF . 12 TRBV15 . TRBJ1-5
TGTGCCAGCTTTGAACAGGGATTGGGCTCTGGGGCCAACGTCCTGACTTTC CASFEQGLGSGANVLTF . 17 TRBV5-4 . TRBJ2-6
TGTGCCAGCAGTTGGGGGGACACCGGGGAGCTGTTTTTT CASSWGDTGELFF . 13 TRBV6-6 . TRBJ2-2
TGTGCCAGCAGCCTAAACCGGGACAGGGAGCAGTTCTTC CASSLNRDREQFF TRBD1 13 TRBV7-3 . TRBJ2-1
TGCGCCAGCAGCTACGGACAGGGGAGGTTCTTC CASSYGQGRFF TRBD1 11 TRBV5-1 . TRBJ2-1
TGTGCCAGCAGAGACGACAGCGCGTATGGCTACACCTTC CASRDDSAYGYTF . 13 TRBV2 . TRBJ1-2
TGTGCCAGCAGTTCGGACAGGGGCGGGGGGAACACTGAAGCTTTCTTT CASSSDRGGGNTEAFF TRBD1 16 TRBV27 . TRBJ1-1